A single T cell receptor beta chain is shown here with its context. Germline CDR1 and CDR2: SGHRS and YFSETQ. J lost 5 bases, V lost 6 bases, and 13 bases had no gene match. CDR3 length equals 16 residues. Original handling: By means of reference gene primer amplification, nucleated cell counts were estimated. Here immunoSEQ multiplex PCR was the method, and the copy in TCRdb shows in-frame clones only, minus some. For V, J and clone size, that table is used; D and trimming come from the DNA. This sample has 55,000 to 70,000 clones, with approximately 90% found just once. The data belong to a study of blood T cell repertoires in COVID-19. The study drew participants aged about 18 to 90 years from approximately 25 US areas. Donors were grouped by their self-reported clinical history.

Source material: PBMCs or T cells enriched from blood (not recorded which). This sequence originates from a middle-aged woman who had recovered from COVID-19. V usage is TRBV5-1 and J usage is TRBJ2-5; 10 bases are shared with TRBD2. This CDR3 reads CASKRSGGAAIETQYF. The DNA for the CDR3 is TGCGCCAGCAAACGAAGCGGGGGGGCCGCGATCGAGACCCAGTACTTC.